The 32 T cell receptor beta chains presented below share a single source sample, sequenced in a study of somatic mutations in cytotoxic T cells in rheumatoid arthritis. Here immunoSEQ multiplex PCR was the method, and the copy in TCRdb shows in-frame clones only, minus some. This sample has some 7,300 clones, with approximately 77% found just once. The sample comprised CD8+ T cells sorted from blood. These TCRs come from an older woman in good health.

The CDR3 sequence is CASKIAGGTSSGANVLTF. CDR3 DNA: TGTGCCAGCAAAATAGCGGGAGGAACTAGCTCTGGGGCCAACGTCCTGACTTTC. The chain joins TRBV28 to TRBJ2-6; TRBD2 matches 10 bases. The CDR3 runs 18 residues. Trimming removed 7 bases from V and 0 bases from J; junction bases left unmatched: 9. Per the germline V gene, CDR1 is MDHEN and CDR2 is SYDVKM.

By its share, this clone is medium-sized. This rearrangement joins TRBV7-8 to TRBJ1-1, with D perhaps matching TRBD1 (5 bases). V lost 4 bases and J lost 5, with 14 bases in between. The V gene's germline CDR1 is SGHVS and CDR2 FQNEAQ. The length of the CDR3 is 14 residues. CDR3 nucleotide sequence: TGTGCCAGCAGCTCCGGGACGGCGGGGACTGAAGCTTTCTTT. This encodes CASSSGTAGTEAFF. The variable domain in full, completed from reference TRBV7-8 and TRBJ1-1, reads GAGVSQSPRYKVAKRGQDVALRCDPISGHVSLFWYQQALGQGPEFLTYFQNEAQLDKSGLPSDRFFAERPEGSVSTLKIQRTQQEDSAVYLCASSSGTAGTEAFFGQGTRLTVV.

The J gene is TRBJ2-7, the V gene TRBV2; a weak D match, TRBD2 (6 bases). CDR1 and CDR2 from the germline V gene are SNHLY and FYNNEI. The CDR3 is 15 amino acids. The V and J ends lost 1 base and 1 base respectively, with 11 bases between them. The CDR3 protein is CASSEGWEASYEQYF. The CDR3 DNA sequence: TGTGCCAGCAGTGAAGGGTGGGAGGCTTCCTACGAGCAGTACTTC.

In this sample, this clone turned up once. This sequence is one base from a far larger clone and is likely a read error. Other DNA sequences in the same sample also yield this CDR3. The chain combines TRBV28 with TRBJ2-1; TRBD2 matches at 8 bases. The CDR3 sequence is 15 residues long. Germline-derived CDR1 and CDR2 are MDHEN and SYDVKM. CDR3 residues: CASRPGGVSYNEQFF. Written as DNA, the CDR3 is TGCGCCAGCAGGCCCGGGGGGGTCTCCTACAATGAGCAGTTCTTC.

This chain links TRBV2 with TRBJ2-3; 10 bases align to TRBD1. Germline CDR1 and CDR2: SNHLY and FYNNEI. This CDR3 is built from 15 residues. Trimming took 5 bases from V and 10 from J; bases not matched to a gene: 12. For the CDR3, the DNA is TGTGCCAGCAGTATCCGGGACAGGGGAGAGGTTTCGCAGTATTTT. Translation: CASSIRDRGEVSQYF.

This sequence joins TRBV1 and TRBJ2-6; the table calls TRBD1, which could not be checked here. TRBV1 represents a pseudogene. This CDR3 comprises 17 residues. CDR3 nucleotides: TGCACCAGCAGATCGTATCGTTTACAAAGTCGGGCCAACGTCCTGACTTTC. It yields the protein CTSRSYRLQSRANVLTF.

This chain connects TRBV13 to TRBJ1-2; the match to TRBD1 covers 7 bases. This CDR3 is 15 amino acids long. The V gene end was trimmed by 5 bases and the J gene end by 5 bases; junction bases not matched to a gene: 11. The germline CDR1 and CDR2 sequences are PRHDT and FYEKMQ (reference sequence). The CDR3 loop is CASSKRVGRGYGYTF. The CDR3 region has the DNA TGTGCCAGCAGCAAAAGGGTAGGCAGGGGGTATGGCTACACCTTC.

As concerns this clone: A junction end diverges from the germline sequence, so it may reflect a read error. CDR3 region: CASRPGGVSFNQQFF. The CDR3 DNA sequence: TGTGCCAGCAGGCCCGGGGGGGTCTCCTTCAATCAGCAGTTCTTC. The rearrangement uses TRBV28 and TRBJ2-1, with 8 nucleotides matching TRBD2. The CDR3 covers 15 residues. Germline V lookup: CDR1 MDHEN, CDR2 SYDVKM.

This clone was detected once. V usage is TRBV9 and J usage is TRBJ2-7; TRBD2 aligns across 13 bases. Trimming at V came to 6 bases and at J to 2 bases, leaving 8 bases not matched to a gene. CDR1 is SGDLS and CDR2 is YYNGEE in the germline V gene. The CDR3 consists of 16 residues. CDR3 region: CASTRGGTSGAYEQYF. The CDR3 DNA sequence: TGTGCCAGCACTCGAGGGGGGACTAGCGGGGCCTACGAGCAGTACTTC. The entire variable domain, with the rest obtained from reference TRBV9 and TRBJ2-7, is as follows: DSGVTQTPKHLITATGQRVTLRCSPRSGDLSVYWYQQSLDQGLQFLIQYYNGEERAKGNILERFSAQQFPDLHSELNLSSLELGDSALYFCASTRGGTSGAYEQYFGPGTRLTVT.

This sequence joins TRBV10-3 and TRBJ2-5, with D possibly matching TRBD2 (6 bases). There are 12 residues in the CDR3. Germline V gene sequence: CDR1 ENHRY, CDR2 SYGVKD. Trimming left V 6 bases short and J 7 bases short, with 12 bases between. The CDR3 region is CAISEPGGTQYF. The CDR3 DNA reads TGTGCCATCAGCGAGCCCGGGGGGACCCAGTACTTC.

This sequence joins TRBV29-1 and TRBJ2-1, with TRBD2 identical over 7 bases. The germline gives CDR1 SQVTM, CDR2 ANQGSEA. The CDR3 totals 13 residues. With V trimmed by 8 bases and J by 0 bases, 4 bases remained unmatched. In DNA, the CDR3 is TGCAGCCTGGGGGGGAGCTCCTACAATGAGCAGTTCTTC. It yields the protein CSLGGSSYNEQFF.

This chain links TRBV7-9 with TRBJ2-1, with 9 bases aligning to TRBD1. The CDR3 runs to 14 residues. Per the germline V gene, CDR1 is SEHNR and CDR2 is FQNEAQ (reference sequence). Trimming at V came to 5 bases and at J to 6 bases, leaving 5 bases not matched to a gene. The CDR3 spells CASSQTGGGNEQFF. The CDR3 nucleotides are TGTGCCAGCAGCCAGACAGGGGGAGGCAATGAGCAGTTCTTC.

The genes are TRBV4-1 and TRBJ2-1; 7 nucleotides agree with TRBD2. Germline CDR1 and CDR2: MGHRA and YSYEKL. The CDR3 covers 16 residues. Unmatched junction bases numbered 9, after V lost 3 bases and J lost 4 bases. The CDR3 protein is CASSHGTTSGYNEQFF. Written as DNA, the CDR3 is TGCGCCAGCAGCCATGGGACTACCTCTGGGTACAATGAGCAGTTCTTC.

The chain uses TRBV5-8 and TRBJ2-6, with 9 positions matching TRBD1. CDR3 size: 18 residues. After removal of 3 bases from V and 1 base from J, the junction contained 8 bases not matched to a gene. Germline V gene sequence: CDR1 SGHTS, CDR2 YDEGEE. The CDR3: CASSSIDDRGSGANVLTF. CDR3 bases: TGTGCCAGCAGCTCAATCGATGACAGGGGGTCTGGGGCCAACGTCCTGACTTTC.

The gene calls are TRBV6-1 and TRBJ2-5; D remains ambiguous. V shed 1 base and J shed 4 bases, with 10 bases lying between them. CDR1 and CDR2 (germline): MNHNS, SASEGT. The CDR3 has 14 amino acids. CDR3 sequence (DNA): TGTGCCAGCAGTGAAGGGTTCGGTGGAGAGACCCAGTACTTC. Its protein product is CASSEGFGGETQYF.

This clone was seen only a few times. This rearrangement joins TRBV27 to TRBJ2-3; 9 nucleotides line up with TRBD1. The V and J ends lost 5 bases and 11 bases, in that order; junction bases with no gene match: 2. This CDR3 spans 11 amino acids. Germline values: CDR1 MNHEY, CDR2 SMNVEV (reference sequence). The CDR3 loop is CASSTGGKQYF. The CDR3 region has the DNA TGTGCCAGCAGTACAGGGGGCAAGCAGTATTTT.

V gene TRBV6-1 combines with J gene TRBJ1-1; D unclear. The germline CDR1 and CDR2 sequences are MNHNS and SASEGT. V was clipped by 8 bases and J by 4 bases, with 11 bases between them. This CDR3 contains 12 residues. The CDR3 nucleotides read TGTGCCAGCCTGGGCGGGGTCACTGAAGCTTTCTTT. The encoded protein is CASLGGVTEAFF.

This sequence joins TRBV30 and TRBJ1-3; 11 nucleotides line up with TRBD1. V gave up 2 bases and J gave up 1 base; unmatched junction bases: 4. CDR3 length equals 16 residues. Germline lookup yields CDR1 GTSNPN and CDR2 SVGIG (reference sequence). This CDR3 is CAWSLGTGGSGNTIYF. The CDR3 nucleotides are TGTGCCTGGAGTCTCGGGACAGGGGGTTCTGGAAACACCATATATTTT.

This chain connects TRBV7-9 to TRBJ2-1; a possible D gene is TRBD2 (5 bases). The CDR3 loop spans 15 amino acids. Trimming pared 5 bases from V and 4 bases from J, leaving 15 bases between. From germline, CDR1 is SEHNR and CDR2 FQNEAQ (reference sequence). The CDR3 DNA sequence: TGTGCCAGCAGCGCCGGGGTAGGAGAGTACAATGAGCAGTTCTTC. The encoded protein is CASSAGVGEYNEQFF. Full variable domain (outside the CDR3, taken from reference TRBV7-9 and TRBJ2-1): DTGVSQNPRHKITKRGQNVTFRCDPISEHNRLYWYRQTLGQGPEFLTYFQNEAQLEKSRLLSDRFSAERPKGSFSTLEIQRTEQGDSAMYLCASSAGVGEYNEQFFGPGTRLTVL.

The chain links TRBV28 to TRBJ1-5; 8 nucleotides agree with TRBD1. The CDR3 spans 15 residues. Looked up from germline, CDR1 is MDHEN and CDR2 is SYDVKM. V was pared by 5 bases and J by 3 bases, with 6 bases of the junction left unmatched. The CDR3 coding sequence is TGTGCCAGCAGTCAACAGGGGGTCCCCAATCAGCCCCAGCATTTT. Translation gives CASSQQGVPNQPQHF.

CDR3 in amino acids: CASSVAGTASYEQYF. The DNA of the CDR3 is TGTGCCAGCAGCGTAGCCGGGACAGCGAGCTACGAGCAGTACTTC. This chain joins TRBV9 and TRBJ2-7, with 7 bases fitting TRBD1. Trimming cost V 0 bases and J 3 bases; bases outside gene matches: 6. The CDR3 covers 15 residues. Germline assignment: CDR1 SGDLS and CDR2 YYNGEE.

The rearrangement links TRBV7-9 to TRBJ1-2, with D possibly TRBD1 on 6 matching bases. With 4 bases removed from V and 6 bases from J, the gap between germline ends came to 21 bases. This CDR3 comprises 16 residues. Germline loops: CDR1 SEHNR, CDR2 FQNEAQ (reference sequence). CDR3 region: CASSSPGAPALDGYTF. The CDR3 nucleotides are TGTGCCAGCAGCTCCCCAGGGGCCCCCGCGCTCGATGGCTACACCTTC. Looking up the rest from reference TRBV7-9 and TRBJ1-2 gives the full variable domain: DTGVSQNPRHKITKRGQNVTFRCDPISEHNRLYWYRQTLGQGPEFLTYFQNEAQLEKSRLLSDRFSAERPKGSFSTLEIQRTEQGDSAMYLCASSSPGAPALDGYTFGSGTRLTVV.

V gene TRBV6-1 combines with J gene TRBJ2-2, with 8 bases lining up with TRBD2. Germline V gives CDR1 MNHNS, CDR2 SASEGT. V shed 3 bases, J shed 3 bases, and the junction held 9 bases outside the gene matches. This CDR3 is built from 17 residues. CDR3 region: CASSEGAGGMYTGELFF. Here the CDR3 DNA reads TGTGCCAGCAGTGAGGGGGCGGGGGGCATGTACACCGGGGAGCTGTTTTTT.

The rearrangement joins TRBV6-1 to TRBJ2-1; D possibly corresponds to TRBD2 (5 bases). V was clipped by 1 base and J by 7 bases, with 26 bases between them. Looked up from germline, CDR1 is MNHNS and CDR2 is SASEGT. This CDR3 region has 19 residues. The DNA of the CDR3 is TGTGCCAGCAGTGAAGGTGCAGGCCGGGGTCCGTTACCTGATAATGAGCAGTTCTTC. Translating it yields CASSEGAGRGPLPDNEQFF.

This sequence joins TRBV4-3 and TRBJ1-2; possible D gene TRBD1, 5 bases. Germline V lookup: CDR1 LGHNA, CDR2 YSLEER. Trimming took 1 base from V and 9 from J, leaving 18 bases between them. The CDR3 is 15 residues long. CDR3 sequence reads: CASSQGSRAVGRYTF. The DNA of the CDR3 is TGCGCCAGCAGCCAAGGGTCCAGGGCGGTCGGTCGCTACACCTTC.

The chain recombines TRBV27 with TRBJ1-2; 10 bases agree with TRBD1. This CDR3 has 12 residues. Germline loops: CDR1 MNHEY, CDR2 SMNVEV (reference sequence). V lost 9 bases and J lost 4; bases outside the gene matches: 2. The CDR3 nucleotides are TGTGCCAGTCGACAGGGGGCCTATGGCTACACCTTC. Amino acids: CASRQGAYGYTF.

The chain carries TRBV5-4 and TRBJ2-7; possibly TRBD2 for D (5 bases). Trimming pared 2 bases from V and 3 bases from J, leaving 12 bases between. Germline-derived CDR1 and CDR2 are SGHNT and YYREEE (reference sequence). The CDR3 loop spans 14 amino acids. In nucleotides, the CDR3 is TGTGCCAGCAGCTTCGCAGGAGAGGGCTACGAGCAGTACTTC. Residues: CASSFAGEGYEQYF.

The chain employs TRBV6-1 and TRBJ2-2; D not certain. Looked up from germline, CDR1 is MNHNS and CDR2 is SASEGT. Trimming removed 1 base at V and 5 bases at J, with 8 bases between. CDR3 length equals 14 residues. In DNA form, the CDR3 reads TGTGCCAGCAGTGAAGACACCCTTACCGGGGAGCTGTTTTTT. Protein product: CASSEDTLTGELFF.

This clone is medium-sized (0.01 to 0.1%). J is TRBJ2-1 and V is TRBV5-1; D gene ambiguous. The CDR3 is 13 residues long. From germline, CDR1 is SGHRS and CDR2 YFSETQ. V was clipped by 2 bases and J by 6 bases, with 9 bases between them. The CDR3 DNA sequence: TGCGCCAGCAGCTTAAACGGAGTCAATGAGCAGTTCTTC. It yields the protein CASSLNGVNEQFF. Combining the CDR3 with reference TRBV5-1 and TRBJ2-1 gives the whole variable domain KAGVTQTPRYLIKTRGQQVTLSCSPISGHRSVSWYQQTPGQGLQFLFEYFSETQRNKGNFPGRFSGRQFSNSRSEMNVSTLELGDSALYLCASSLNGVNEQFFGPGTRLTVL.

The chain uses TRBV4-3 and TRBJ2-2; TRBD1 matches 7 bases. In germline, CDR1 is LGHNA, CDR2 YSLEER. J gave up 5 bases and V 5 bases, and 8 bases lay outside the gene matches. The CDR3 has 15 amino acids. DNA of the CDR3: TGCGCCAGCAGCAAGGACAGGACGGTGACCGGGGAGCTGTTTTTT. Translation gives CASSKDRTVTGELFF.

V is TRBV19 and J is TRBJ1-2; D unresolved. CDR3 size: 13 residues. V shed 6 bases and J shed 1 base, with 9 bases lying between them. Germline CDR1 LNHDA, CDR2 SQIVND (reference sequence). CDR3 bases: TGTGCCAGTAGCCCGGGAATTAACTATGGCTACACCTTC. This translates into CASSPGINYGYTF. The variable domain in full, completed from reference TRBV19 and TRBJ1-2, reads DGGITQSPKYLFRKEGQNVTLSCEQNLNHDAMYWYRQDPGQGLRLIYYSQIVNDFQKGDIAEGYSVSREKKESFPLTVTSAQKNPTAFYLCASSPGINYGYTFGSGTRLTVV.

The rearrangement uses TRBV9 and TRBJ1-2; D is unclear. Germline CDR1 and CDR2: SGDLS and YYNGEE. Trimming shortened V by 3 bases and J by 4 bases, and 10 bases separated the two germline ends. CDR3 size: 13 residues. The CDR3 here is CASSAPGSYGYTF. The CDR3 DNA is TGTGCCAGCAGCGCCCCCGGGAGCTATGGCTACACCTTC.